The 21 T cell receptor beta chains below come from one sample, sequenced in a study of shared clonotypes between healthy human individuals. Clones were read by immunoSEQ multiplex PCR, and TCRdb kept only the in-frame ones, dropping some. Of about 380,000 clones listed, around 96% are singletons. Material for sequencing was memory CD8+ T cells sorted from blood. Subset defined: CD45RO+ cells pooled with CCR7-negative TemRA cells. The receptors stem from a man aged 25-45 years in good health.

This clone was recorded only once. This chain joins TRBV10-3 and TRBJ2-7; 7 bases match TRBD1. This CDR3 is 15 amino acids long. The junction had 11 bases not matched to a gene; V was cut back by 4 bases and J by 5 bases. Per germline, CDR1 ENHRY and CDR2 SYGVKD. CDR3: CAISGQTGIDNEQYF. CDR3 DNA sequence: TGTGCCATCAGTGGACAGACAGGGATCGACAACGAGCAGTACTTC.

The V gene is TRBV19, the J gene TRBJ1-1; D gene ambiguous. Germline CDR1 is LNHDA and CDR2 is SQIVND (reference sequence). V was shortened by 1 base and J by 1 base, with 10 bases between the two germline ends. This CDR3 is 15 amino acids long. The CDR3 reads CASSIGSRWNTEAFF. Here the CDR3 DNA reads TGTGCCAGTAGTATAGGGTCACGCTGGAACACTGAAGCTTTCTTT.

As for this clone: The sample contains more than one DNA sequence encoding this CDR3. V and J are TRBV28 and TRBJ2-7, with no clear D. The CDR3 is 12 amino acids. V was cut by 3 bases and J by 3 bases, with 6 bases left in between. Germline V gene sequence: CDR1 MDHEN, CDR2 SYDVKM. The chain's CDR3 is CASSLRNYEQYF. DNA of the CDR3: TGTGCCAGCAGTTTGCGGAACTACGAGCAGTACTTC.

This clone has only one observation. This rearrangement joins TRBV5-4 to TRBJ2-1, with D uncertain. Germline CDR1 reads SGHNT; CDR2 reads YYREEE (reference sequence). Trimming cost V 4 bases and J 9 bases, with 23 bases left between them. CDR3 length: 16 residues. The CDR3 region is CASSPTLAGHKGEQFF. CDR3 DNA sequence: TGTGCCAGCAGCCCAACACTGGCCGGGCATAAGGGTGAGCAGTTCTTC. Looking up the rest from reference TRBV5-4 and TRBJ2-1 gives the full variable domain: ETGVTQSPTHLIKTRGQQVTLRCSSQSGHNTVSWYQQALGQGPQFIFQYYREEENGRGNFPPRFSGLQFPNYSSELNVNALELDDSALYLCASSPTLAGHKGEQFFGPGTRLTVL.

CDR3 DNA sequence: TGTGCCAGCGACTCCGGGACAACCCAGCCCCAGCATTTT. The encoded protein is CASDSGTTQPQHF. The chain is built from TRBV28 and TRBJ1-5, with D perhaps TRBD1 (6 bases). The germline CDR1 and CDR2 sequences are MDHEN and SYDVKM. The CDR3 is made up of 13 amino acids. The V and J ends lost 8 bases and 7 bases respectively, with 15 bases between them.

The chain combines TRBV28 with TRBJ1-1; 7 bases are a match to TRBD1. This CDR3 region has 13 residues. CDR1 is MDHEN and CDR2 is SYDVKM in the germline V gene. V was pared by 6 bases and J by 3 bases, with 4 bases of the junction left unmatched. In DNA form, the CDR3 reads TGTGCCAGCAGGGCGGACAGGTACACTGAAGCTTTCTTT. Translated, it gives CASRADRYTEAFF.

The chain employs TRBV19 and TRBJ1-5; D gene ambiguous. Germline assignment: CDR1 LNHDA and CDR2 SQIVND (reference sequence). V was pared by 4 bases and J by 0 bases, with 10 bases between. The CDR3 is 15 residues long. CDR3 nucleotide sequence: TGTGCCAGTAGTAAACCGAATTCTAGCAATCAGCCCCAGCATTTT. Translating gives CASSKPNSSNQPQHF.

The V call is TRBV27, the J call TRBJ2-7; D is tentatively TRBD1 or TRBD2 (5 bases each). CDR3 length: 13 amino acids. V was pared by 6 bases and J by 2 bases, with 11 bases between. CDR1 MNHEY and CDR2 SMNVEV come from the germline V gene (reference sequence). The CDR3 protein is CASSRDAAYEQYF. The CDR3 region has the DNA TGTGCCAGCAGCCGGGACGCCGCCTACGAGCAGTACTTC.

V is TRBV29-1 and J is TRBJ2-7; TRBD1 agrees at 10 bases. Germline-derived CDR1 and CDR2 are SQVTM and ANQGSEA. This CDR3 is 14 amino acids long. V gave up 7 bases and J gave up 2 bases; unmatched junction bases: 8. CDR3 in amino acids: CSASTGTGAYEQYF. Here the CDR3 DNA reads TGCAGCGCTTCGACCGGGACAGGGGCCTACGAGCAGTACTTC.

The CDR3 reads CATSRVQGPPYNEQFF. In DNA, the CDR3 is TGTGCCACCAGCAGAGTGCAGGGGCCGCCATACAATGAGCAGTTCTTC. The chain recombines TRBV15 with TRBJ2-1; D may be TRBD1 (6 bases). V was shortened by 1 base and J by 4 bases, with 14 bases between the two germline ends. CDR1 is LNHNV, CDR2 YYDKDF, per germline (reference sequence). The CDR3 runs to 16 residues.

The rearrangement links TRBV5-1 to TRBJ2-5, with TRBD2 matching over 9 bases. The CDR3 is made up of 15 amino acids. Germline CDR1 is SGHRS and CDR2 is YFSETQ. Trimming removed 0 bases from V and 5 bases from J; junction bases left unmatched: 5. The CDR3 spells CASSLGGLARETQYF. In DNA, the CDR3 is TGCGCCAGCAGCTTGGGGGGACTAGCCAGGGAGACCCAGTACTTC. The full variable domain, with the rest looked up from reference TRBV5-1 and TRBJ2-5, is KAGVTQTPRYLIKTRGQQVTLSCSPISGHRSVSWYQQTPGQGLQFLFEYFSETQRNKGNFPGRFSGRQFSNSRSEMNVSTLELGDSALYLCASSLGGLARETQYFGPGTRLLVL.

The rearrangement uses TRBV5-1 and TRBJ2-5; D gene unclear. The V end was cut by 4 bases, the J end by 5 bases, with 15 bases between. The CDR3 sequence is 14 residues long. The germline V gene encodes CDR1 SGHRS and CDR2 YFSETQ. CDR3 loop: CASSAYHVRETQYF. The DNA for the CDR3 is TGCGCCAGCAGCGCATATCATGTAAGGGAGACCCAGTACTTC. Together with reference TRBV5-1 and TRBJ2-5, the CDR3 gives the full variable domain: KAGVTQTPRYLIKTRGQQVTLSCSPISGHRSVSWYQQTPGQGLQFLFEYFSETQRNKGNFPGRFSGRQFSNSRSEMNVSTLELGDSALYLCASSAYHVRETQYFGPGTRLLVL.

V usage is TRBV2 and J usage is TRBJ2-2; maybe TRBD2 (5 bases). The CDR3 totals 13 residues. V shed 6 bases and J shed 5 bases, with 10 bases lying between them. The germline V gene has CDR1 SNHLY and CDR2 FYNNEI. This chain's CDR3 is CASRASRTGELFF. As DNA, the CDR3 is TGTGCCAGCAGGGCTAGCAGAACCGGGGAGCTGTTTTTT.

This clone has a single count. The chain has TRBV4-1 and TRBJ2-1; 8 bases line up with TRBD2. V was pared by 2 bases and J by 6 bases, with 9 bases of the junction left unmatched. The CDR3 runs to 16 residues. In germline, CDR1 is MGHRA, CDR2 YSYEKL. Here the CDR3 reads CASSQLGLGPSNEQFF. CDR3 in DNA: TGCGCCAGCAGCCAACTGGGACTAGGCCCTAGCAATGAGCAGTTCTTC.

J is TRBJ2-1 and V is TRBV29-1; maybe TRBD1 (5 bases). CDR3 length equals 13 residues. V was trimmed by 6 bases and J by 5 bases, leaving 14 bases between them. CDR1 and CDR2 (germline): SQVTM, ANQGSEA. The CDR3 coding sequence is TGCAGCGTGTACAGGAGTGGCAACAATGAGCAGTTCTTC. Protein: CSVYRSGNNEQFF.

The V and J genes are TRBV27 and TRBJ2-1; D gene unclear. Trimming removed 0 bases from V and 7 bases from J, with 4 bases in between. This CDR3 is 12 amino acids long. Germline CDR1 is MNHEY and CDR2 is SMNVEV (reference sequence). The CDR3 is CASSLSGNEQFF. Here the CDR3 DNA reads TGTGCCAGCAGTTTATCGGGGAATGAGCAGTTCTTC.

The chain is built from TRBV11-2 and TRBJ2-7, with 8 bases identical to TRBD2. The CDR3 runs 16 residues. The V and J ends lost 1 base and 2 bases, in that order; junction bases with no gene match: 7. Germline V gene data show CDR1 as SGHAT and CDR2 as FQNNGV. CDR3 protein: CASSLVGGRLPYEQYF. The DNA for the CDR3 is TGTGCCAGCAGCTTAGTAGGCGGGAGGCTCCCCTACGAGCAGTACTTC.

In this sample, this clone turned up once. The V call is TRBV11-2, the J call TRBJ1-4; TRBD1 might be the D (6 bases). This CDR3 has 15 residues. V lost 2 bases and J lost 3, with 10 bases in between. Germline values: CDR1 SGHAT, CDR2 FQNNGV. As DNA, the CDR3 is TGTGCCAGCAGCTTATCGGGGGCGGCTAATGAAAAACTGTTTTTT. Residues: CASSLSGAANEKLFF.

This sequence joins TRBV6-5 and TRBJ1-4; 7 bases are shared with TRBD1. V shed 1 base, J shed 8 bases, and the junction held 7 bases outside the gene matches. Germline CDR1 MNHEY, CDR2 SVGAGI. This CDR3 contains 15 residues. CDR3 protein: CASSYLQGHREKLFF. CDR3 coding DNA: TGTGCCAGCAGTTACTTACAGGGGCATCGGGAAAAACTGTTTTTT.

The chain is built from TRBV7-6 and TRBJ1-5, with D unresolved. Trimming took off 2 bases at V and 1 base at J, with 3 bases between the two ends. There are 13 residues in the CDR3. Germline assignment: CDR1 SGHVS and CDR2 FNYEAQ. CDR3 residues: CASSLNSNQPQHF. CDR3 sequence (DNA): TGTGCCAGCAGCTTAAACAGCAATCAGCCCCAGCATTTT.

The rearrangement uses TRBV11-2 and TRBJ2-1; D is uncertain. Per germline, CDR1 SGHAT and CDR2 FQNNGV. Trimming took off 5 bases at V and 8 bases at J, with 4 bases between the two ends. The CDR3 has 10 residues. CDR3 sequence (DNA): TGTGCCAGCAGCCTCGATGAGCAGTTCTTC. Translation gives CASSLDEQFF.